This TCR beta chain was sequenced for a study of Ad26.COV2.S vaccination and SARS-CoV-2 variants. On the study more broadly: Recipients of Ad26.COV2.S got it intramuscularly, once or twice 56 days apart.

General observations from the study: Vaccine recipients had higher spike-specific TCR breadth than placebo recipients.

This CDR3 has 11 residues. Germline CDR1 is SQVTM and CDR2 is ANQGSEA. Trimming removed 6 bases at V and 8 bases at J, with 13 bases between. In regard to this clone: The target antigen is unknown.

Treatment described: about 20 received Ad26.COV2.S at low or high dose, single or two shots; roughly five received placebo; per-sample allocation not given. Specimens were obtained on day 63 following the first vaccine or placebo injection. The method was immunoSEQ multiplex PCR; TCRdb's version includes in-frame clones alone and lacks a portion of them. This sample yields 350,000 to 600,000 clones, of which 80% to 90% are seen a single time; under 2% belongs to the top ten. The sequence was obtained from a person between 18 and 59 years old who received the Ad26.COV2.S COVID-19 vaccine or a placebo. Sequenced here: peripheral blood, sampled in a trial of Ad26.COV2.S vaccine versus placebo. This rearrangement joins TRBV29-1 to TRBJ1-2; D not certain. The CDR3 is CSVGLQDGYTF. The CDR3 DNA reads TGCAGCGTAGGACTGCAAGACGGCTACACCTTC.